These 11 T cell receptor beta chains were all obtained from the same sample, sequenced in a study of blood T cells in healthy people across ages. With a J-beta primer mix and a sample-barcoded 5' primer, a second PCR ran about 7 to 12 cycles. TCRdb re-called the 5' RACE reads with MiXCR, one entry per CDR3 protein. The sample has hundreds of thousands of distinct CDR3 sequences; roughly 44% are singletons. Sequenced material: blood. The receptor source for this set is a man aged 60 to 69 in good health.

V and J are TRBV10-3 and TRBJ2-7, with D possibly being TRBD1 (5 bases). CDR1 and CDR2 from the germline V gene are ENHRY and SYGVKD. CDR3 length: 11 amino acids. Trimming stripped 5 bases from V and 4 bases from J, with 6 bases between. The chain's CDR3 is CAISPGYEQYF. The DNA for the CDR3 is TGTGCCATCAGTCCAGGGTACGAGCAGTACTTC.

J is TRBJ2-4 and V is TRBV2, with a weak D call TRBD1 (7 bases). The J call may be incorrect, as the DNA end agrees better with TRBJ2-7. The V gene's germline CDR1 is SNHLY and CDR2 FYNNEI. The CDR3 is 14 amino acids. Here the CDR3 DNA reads TGTGCCAGCAGTGACCAGGGGGGAGACACCGAGCAGTACTTC. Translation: CASSDQGGDTEQYF.

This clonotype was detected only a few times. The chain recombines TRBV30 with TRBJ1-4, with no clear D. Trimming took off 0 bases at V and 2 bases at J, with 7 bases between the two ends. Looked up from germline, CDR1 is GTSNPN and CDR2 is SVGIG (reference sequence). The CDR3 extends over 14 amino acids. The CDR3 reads CAWSVDGTNEKLFF. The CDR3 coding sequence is TGTGCCTGGAGTGTAGACGGGACTAATGAAAAACTGTTTTTT.

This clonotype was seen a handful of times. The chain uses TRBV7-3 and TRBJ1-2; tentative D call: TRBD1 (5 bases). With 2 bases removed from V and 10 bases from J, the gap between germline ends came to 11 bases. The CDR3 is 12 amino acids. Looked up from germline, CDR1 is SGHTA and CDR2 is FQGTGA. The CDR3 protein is CASSLGRGDYTF. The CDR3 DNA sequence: TGTGCCAGCAGCTTAGGAAGGGGTGACTACACCTTC.

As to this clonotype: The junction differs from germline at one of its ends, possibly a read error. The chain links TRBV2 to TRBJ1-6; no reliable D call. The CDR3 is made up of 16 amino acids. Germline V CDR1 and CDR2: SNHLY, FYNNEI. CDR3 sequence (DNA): TGTGCGAGCGGGTCCCCTCGAAGCTCCTATAATTCGCCCCTCCACTTT. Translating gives CASGSPRSSYNSPLHF. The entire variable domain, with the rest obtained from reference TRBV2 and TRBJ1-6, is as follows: EPEVTQTPSHQVTQMGQEVILRCVPISNHLYFYWYRQILGQKVEFLVSFYNNEISEKSEIFDDQFSVERPDGSNFTLKIRSTKLEDSAMYFCASGSPRSSYNSPLHFGNGTRLTVT.

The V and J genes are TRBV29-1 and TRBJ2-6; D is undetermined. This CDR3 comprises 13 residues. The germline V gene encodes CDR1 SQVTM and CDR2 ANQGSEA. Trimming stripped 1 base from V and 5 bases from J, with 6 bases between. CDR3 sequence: CSVEGGRANVLTF. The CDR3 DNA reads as TGCAGCGTTGAAGGGGGTAGGGCCAACGTCCTGACTTTC.

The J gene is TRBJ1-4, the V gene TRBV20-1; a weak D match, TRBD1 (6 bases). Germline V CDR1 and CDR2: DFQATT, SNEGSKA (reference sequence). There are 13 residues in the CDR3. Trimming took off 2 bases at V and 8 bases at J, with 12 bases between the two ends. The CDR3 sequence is CSARLNREEKLFF. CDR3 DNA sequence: TGCAGTGCTAGATTGAACAGGGAGGAAAAACTGTTTTTT.

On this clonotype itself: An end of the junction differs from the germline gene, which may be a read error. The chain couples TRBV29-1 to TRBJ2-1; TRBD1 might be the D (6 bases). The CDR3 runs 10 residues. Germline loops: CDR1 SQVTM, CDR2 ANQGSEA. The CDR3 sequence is CGVGGGKRFF. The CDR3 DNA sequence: TGCGGCGTTGGGGGCGGTAAACGGTTCTTC.

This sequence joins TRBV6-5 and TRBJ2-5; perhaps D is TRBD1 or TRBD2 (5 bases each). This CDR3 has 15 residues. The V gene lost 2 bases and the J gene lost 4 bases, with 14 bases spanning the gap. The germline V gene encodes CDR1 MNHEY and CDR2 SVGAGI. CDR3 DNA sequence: TGTGCCAGCAGTTACCGGCAGAGGGGCGGAGAGACCCAGTACTTC. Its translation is CASSYRQRGGETQYF.

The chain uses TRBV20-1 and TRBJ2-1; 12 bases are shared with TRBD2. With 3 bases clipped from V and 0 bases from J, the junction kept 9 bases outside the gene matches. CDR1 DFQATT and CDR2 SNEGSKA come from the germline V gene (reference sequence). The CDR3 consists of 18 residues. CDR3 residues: CSARLLAGGPTSYNEQFF. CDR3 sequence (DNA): TGCAGTGCTAGGCTCCTAGCGGGGGGGCCGACCTCCTACAATGAGCAGTTCTTC.

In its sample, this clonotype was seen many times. DNA of the CDR3: TGTGCCAGCAGTTACTCGACCAAAACTGGGGCCAACGTCCTGACTTTC. Amino acids: CASSYSTKTGANVLTF. The chain combines TRBV6-5 with TRBJ2-6; D is unresolved. Germline V gene sequence: CDR1 MNHEY, CDR2 SVGAGI. There are 16 residues in the CDR3. Trimming left V 0 bases short and J 2 bases short, with 8 bases between.